This T cell receptor beta chain was sequenced in a study of shared T cell receptors in the human thymus. V was pared by 5 bases and J by 5 bases, with 15 bases between. Germline CDR1 and CDR2: SGHTA and FQGNSA. This CDR3 spans 14 amino acids. TCRdb's table, derived via immunoSEQ multiplex PCR, lists solely in-frame clones and lacks some. Of hundreds of thousands of clones in the sample, over 75% were seen once. These data were also reused for a study on human thymus T cells.

The source material was thymocytes. This receptor was identified in a boy in the first two years of life with a congenital heart defect. The rearrangement links TRBV7-2 to TRBJ2-5; a possible D gene is TRBD1 (6 bases). The CDR3 sequence is CASSHVQGWETQYF. The CDR3 bases are TGTGCCAGCAGCCACGTACAGGGATGGGAGACCCAGTACTTC. Full variable domain (rest looked up from reference TRBV7-2 and TRBJ2-5): GAGVSQSPSNKVTEKGKDVELRCDPISGHTALYWYRQSLGQGLEFLIYFQGNSAPDKSGLPSDRFSAERTGGSVSTLTIQRTQQEDSAVYLCASSHVQGWETQYFGPGTRLLVL.